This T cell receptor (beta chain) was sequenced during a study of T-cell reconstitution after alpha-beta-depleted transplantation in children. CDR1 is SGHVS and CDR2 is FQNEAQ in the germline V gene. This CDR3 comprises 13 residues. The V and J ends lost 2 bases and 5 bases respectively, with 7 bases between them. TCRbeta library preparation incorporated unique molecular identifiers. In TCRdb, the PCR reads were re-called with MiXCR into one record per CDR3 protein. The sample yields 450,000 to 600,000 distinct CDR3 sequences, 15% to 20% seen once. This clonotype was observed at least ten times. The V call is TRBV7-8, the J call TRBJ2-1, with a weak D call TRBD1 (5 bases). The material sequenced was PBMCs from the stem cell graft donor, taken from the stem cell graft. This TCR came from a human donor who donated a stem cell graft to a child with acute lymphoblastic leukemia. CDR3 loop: CASSLPGNNEQFF. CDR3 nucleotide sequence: TGTGCCAGCAGCTTACCAGGGAACAATGAGCAGTTCTTC.